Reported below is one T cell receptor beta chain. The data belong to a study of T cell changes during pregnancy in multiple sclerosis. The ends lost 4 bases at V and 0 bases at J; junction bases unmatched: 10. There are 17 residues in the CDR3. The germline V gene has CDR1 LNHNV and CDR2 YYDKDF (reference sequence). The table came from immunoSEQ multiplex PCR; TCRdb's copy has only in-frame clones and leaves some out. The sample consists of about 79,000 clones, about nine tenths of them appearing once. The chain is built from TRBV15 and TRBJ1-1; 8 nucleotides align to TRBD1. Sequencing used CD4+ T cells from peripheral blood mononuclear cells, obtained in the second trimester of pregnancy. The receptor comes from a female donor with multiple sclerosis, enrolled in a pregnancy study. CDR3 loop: CATSKTGVGRMNTEAFF. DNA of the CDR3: TGTGCCACCAGCAAGACAGGGGTCGGGAGGATGAACACTGAAGCTTTCTTT.